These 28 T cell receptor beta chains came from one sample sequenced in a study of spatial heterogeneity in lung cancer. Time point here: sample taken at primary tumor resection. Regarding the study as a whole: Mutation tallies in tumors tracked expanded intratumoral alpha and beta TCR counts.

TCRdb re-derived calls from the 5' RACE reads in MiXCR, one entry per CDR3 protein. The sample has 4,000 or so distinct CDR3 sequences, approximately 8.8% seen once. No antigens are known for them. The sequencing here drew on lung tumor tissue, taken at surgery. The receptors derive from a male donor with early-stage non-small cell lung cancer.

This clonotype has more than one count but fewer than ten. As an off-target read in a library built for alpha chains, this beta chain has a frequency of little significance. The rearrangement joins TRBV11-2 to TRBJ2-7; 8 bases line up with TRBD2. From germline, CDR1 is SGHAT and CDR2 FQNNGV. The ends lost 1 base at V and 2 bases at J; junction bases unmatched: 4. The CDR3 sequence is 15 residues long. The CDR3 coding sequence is TGTGCCAGCAGCTTAGTCCCAGCGGGAGCCTACGAGCAGTACTTC. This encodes CASSLVPAGAYEQYF.

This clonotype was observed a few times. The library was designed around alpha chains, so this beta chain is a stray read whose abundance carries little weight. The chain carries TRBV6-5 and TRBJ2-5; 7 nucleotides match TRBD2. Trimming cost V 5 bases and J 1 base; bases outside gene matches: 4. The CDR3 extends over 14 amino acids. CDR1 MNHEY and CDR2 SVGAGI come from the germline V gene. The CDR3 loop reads CASSRGLVQETQYF. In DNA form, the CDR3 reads TGTGCCAGCAGTCGCGGACTAGTCCAAGAGACCCAGTACTTC.

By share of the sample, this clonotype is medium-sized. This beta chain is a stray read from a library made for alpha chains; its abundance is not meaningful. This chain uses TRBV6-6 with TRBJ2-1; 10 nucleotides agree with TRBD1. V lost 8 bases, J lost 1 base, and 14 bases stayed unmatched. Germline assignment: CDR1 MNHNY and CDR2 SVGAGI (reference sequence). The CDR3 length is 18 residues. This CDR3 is CASLEGPGQGLSYNEQFF. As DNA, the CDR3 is TGTGCCAGCCTCGAAGGACCGGGACAGGGGCTTTCCTACAATGAGCAGTTCTTC.

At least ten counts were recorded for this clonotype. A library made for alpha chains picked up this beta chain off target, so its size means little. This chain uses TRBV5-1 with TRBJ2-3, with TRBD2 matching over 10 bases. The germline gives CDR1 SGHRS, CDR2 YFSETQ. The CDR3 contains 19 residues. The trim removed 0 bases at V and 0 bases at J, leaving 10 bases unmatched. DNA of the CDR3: TGCGCCAGCAGCTTGGCTCTCAGCGGGGGGGCAGATAGCACAGATACGCAGTATTTT. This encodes CASSLALSGGADSTDTQYF.

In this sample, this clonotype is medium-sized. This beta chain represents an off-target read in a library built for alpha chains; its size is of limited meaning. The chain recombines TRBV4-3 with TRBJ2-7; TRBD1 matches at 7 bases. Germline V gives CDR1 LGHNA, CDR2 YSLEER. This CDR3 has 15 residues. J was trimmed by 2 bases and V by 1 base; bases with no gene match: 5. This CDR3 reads CASSQGRQGPYEQYF. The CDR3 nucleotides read TGCGCCAGCAGCCAAGGTAGACAGGGCCCCTACGAGCAGTACTTC.

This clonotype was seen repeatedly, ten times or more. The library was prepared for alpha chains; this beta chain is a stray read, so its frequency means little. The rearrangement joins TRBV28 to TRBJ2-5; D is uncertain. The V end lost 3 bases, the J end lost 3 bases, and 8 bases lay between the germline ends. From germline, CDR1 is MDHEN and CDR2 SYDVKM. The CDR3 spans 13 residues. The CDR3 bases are TGTGCCAGCAGTTTTCGATCTGAAGAGACCCAGTACTTC. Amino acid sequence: CASSFRSEETQYF. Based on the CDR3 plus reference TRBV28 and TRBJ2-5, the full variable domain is DVKVTQSSRYLVKRTGEKVFLECVQDMDHENMFWYRQDPGLGLRLIYFSYDVKMKEKGDIPEGYSVSREKKERFSLILESASTNQTSMYLCASSFRSEETQYFGPGTRLLVL.

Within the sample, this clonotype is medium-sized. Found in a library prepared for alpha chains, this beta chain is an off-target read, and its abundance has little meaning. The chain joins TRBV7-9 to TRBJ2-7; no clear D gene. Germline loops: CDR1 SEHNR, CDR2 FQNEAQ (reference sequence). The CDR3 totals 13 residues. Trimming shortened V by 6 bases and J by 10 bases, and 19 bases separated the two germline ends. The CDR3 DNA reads TGTGCCAGCAGACCGACCGGAACCGAGCATCAGTACTTC. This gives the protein CASRPTGTEHQYF.

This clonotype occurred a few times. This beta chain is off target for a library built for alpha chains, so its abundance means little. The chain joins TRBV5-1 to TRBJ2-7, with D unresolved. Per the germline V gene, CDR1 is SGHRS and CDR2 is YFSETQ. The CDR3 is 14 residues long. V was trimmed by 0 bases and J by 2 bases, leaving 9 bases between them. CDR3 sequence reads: CASSLGSSAYEQYF. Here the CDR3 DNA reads TGCGCCAGCAGCTTGGGCAGTTCAGCCTACGAGCAGTACTTC.

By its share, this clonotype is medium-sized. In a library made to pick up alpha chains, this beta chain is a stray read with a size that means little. CDR3 in DNA: TGTGCCAGCAGCTTAATCGGCAGCTCCTCTGGGGCCAACGTCCTGACTTTC. Protein: CASSLIGSSSGANVLTF. The rearrangement links TRBV7-3 to TRBJ2-6; D is unclear. Trimming removed 1 base from V and 0 bases from J, with 10 bases in between. Germline-derived CDR1 and CDR2 are SGHTA and FQGTGA. The CDR3 sequence is 17 residues long. The full variable domain, its missing parts supplied by reference TRBV7-3 and TRBJ2-6, is GAGVSQTPSNKVTEKGKYVELRCDPISGHTALYWYRQSLGQGPEFLIYFQGTGAADDSGLPNDRFFAVRPEGSVSTLKIQRTERGDSAVYLCASSLIGSSSGANVLTFGAGSRLTVL.

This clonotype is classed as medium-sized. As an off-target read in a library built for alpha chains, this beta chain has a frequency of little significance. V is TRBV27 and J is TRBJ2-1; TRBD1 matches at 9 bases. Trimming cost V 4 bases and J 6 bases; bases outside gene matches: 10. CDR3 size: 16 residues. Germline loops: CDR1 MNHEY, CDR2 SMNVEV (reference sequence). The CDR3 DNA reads TGTGCCAGCAGTTCGTCCGGGACAGGGTTGTTCAATGAGCAGTTCTTC. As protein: CASSSSGTGLFNEQFF.

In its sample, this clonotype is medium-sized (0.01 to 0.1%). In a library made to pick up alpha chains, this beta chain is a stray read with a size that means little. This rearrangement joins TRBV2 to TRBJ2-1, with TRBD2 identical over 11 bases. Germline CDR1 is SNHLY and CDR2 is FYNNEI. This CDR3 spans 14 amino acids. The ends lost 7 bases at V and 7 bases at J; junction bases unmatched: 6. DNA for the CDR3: TGTGCCAGCAACAGACTAGCGGGAATGAATGAGCAGTTCTTC. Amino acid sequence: CASNRLAGMNEQFF.

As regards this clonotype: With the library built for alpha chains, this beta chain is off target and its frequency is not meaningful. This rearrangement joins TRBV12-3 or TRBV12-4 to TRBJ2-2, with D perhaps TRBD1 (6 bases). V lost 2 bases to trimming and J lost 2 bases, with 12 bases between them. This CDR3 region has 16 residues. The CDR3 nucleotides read TGTGCCAGCAGTTTAAGGGGGAGAGTTAACACCGGGGAGCTGTTTTTT. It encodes CASSLRGRVNTGELFF.

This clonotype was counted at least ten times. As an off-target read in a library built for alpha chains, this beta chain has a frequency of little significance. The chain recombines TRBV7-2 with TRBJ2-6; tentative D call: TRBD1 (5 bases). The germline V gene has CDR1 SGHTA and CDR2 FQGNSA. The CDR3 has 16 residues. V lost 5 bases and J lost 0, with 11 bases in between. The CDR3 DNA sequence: TGTGCCAGCAGCCGAGACAGTGCCTCTGGGGCCAACGTCCTGACTTTC. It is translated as CASSRDSASGANVLTF.

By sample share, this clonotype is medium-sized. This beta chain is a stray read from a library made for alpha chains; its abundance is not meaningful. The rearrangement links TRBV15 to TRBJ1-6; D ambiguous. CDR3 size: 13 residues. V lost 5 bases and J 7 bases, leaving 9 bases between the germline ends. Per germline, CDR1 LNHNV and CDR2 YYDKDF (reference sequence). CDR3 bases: TGTGCCACCAGCCCCCGACGAAATTCACCCCTCCACTTT. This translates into CATSPRRNSPLHF. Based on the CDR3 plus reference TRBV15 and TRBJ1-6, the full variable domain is DAMVIQNPRYQVTQFGKPVTLSCSQTLNHNVMYWYQQKSSQAPKLLFHYYDKDFNNEADTPDNFQSRRPNTSFCFLDIRSPGLGDTAMYLCATSPRRNSPLHFGNGTRLTVT.

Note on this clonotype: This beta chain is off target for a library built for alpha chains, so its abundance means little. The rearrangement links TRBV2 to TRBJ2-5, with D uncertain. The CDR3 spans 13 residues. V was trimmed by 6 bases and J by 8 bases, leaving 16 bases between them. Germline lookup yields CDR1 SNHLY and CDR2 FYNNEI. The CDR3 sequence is CASSPLLLGTQYF. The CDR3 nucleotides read TGTGCCAGCAGCCCTCTATTATTGGGAACCCAGTACTTC.

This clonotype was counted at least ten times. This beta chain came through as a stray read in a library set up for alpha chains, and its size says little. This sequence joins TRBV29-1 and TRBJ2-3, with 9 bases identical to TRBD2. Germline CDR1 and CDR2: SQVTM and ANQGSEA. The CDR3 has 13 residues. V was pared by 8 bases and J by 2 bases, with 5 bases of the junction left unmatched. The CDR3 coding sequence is TGCAGCTCTCGACTAGCGGTCACAGATACGCAGTATTTT. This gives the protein CSSRLAVTDTQYF.

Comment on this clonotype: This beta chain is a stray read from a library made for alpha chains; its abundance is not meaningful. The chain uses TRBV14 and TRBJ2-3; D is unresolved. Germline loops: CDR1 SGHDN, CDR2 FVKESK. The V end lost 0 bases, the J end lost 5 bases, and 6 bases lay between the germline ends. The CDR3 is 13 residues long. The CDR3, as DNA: TGTGCCAGCAGCCAAGATCGGGTAGATACGCAGTATTTT. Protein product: CASSQDRVDTQYF.

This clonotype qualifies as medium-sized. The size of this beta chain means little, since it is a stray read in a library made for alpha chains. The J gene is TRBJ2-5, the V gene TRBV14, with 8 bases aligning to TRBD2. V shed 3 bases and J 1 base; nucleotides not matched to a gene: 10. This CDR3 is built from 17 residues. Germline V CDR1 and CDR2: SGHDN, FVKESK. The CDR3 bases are TGTGCCAGCAGCCATGAAAGAGCGGGGGCCAGCCAAGAGACCCAGTACTTC. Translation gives CASSHERAGASQETQYF.

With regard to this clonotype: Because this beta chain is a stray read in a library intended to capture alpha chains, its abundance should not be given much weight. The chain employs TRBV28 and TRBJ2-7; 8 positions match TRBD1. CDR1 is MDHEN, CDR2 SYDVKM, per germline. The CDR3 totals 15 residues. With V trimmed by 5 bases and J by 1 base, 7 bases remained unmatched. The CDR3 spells CASSPINRGSYEQYF. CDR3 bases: TGTGCCAGCAGTCCTATAAACAGGGGGTCCTACGAGCAGTACTTC.

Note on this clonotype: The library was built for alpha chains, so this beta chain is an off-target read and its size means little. CDR3 protein: CSARNFNEQFF. CDR3 DNA sequence: TGCAGTGCTAGAAACTTCAATGAGCAGTTCTTC. This sequence joins TRBV20-1 and TRBJ2-1; D is unresolved. V gave up 2 bases and J gave up 6 bases, with 5 bases separating them. The CDR3 loop spans 11 amino acids. In germline, CDR1 is DFQATT, CDR2 SNEGSKA (reference sequence).

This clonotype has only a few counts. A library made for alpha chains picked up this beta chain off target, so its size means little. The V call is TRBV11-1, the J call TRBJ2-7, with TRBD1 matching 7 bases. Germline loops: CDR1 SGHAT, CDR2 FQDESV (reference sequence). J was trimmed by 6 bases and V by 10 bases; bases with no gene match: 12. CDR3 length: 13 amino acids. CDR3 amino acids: CATRPAGGLEQYF. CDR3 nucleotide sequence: TGTGCCACCCGCCCGGCAGGGGGTCTCGAGCAGTACTTC.

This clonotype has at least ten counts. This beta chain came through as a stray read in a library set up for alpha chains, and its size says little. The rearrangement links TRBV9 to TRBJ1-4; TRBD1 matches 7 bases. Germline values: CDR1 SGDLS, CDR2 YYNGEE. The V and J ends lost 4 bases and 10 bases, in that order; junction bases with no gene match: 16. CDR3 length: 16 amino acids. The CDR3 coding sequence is TGTGCCAGCAGCCCCACCGGGACGGGATACAGGGGAAAACTGTTTTTT. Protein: CASSPTGTGYRGKLFF.

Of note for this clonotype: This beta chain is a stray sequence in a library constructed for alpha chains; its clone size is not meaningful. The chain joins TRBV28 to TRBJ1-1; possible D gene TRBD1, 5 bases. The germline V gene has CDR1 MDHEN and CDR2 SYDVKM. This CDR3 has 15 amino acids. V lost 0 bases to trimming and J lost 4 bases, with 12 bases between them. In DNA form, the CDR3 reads TGTGCCAGCAGTTTATGGTCTAGGGGATTCACTGAAGCTTTCTTT. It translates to CASSLWSRGFTEAFF.

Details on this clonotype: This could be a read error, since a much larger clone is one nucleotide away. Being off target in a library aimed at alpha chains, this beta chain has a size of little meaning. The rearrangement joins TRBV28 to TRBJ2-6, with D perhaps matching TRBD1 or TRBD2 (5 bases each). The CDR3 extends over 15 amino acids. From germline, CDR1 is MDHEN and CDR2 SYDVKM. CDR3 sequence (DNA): TGTGCCAGCAGTTTAGGACACCCCGGGGTCAACGTCCTGACTTTC. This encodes CASSLGHPGVNVLTF.

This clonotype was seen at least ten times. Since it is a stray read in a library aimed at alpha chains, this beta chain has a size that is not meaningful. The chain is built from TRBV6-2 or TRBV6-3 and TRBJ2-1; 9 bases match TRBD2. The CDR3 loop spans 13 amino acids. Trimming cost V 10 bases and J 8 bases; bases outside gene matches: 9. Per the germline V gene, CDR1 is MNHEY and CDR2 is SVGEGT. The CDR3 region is CAIRGSGSDEQFF. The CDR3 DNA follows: TGTGCCATAAGAGGTAGCGGGAGCGATGAGCAGTTCTTC.

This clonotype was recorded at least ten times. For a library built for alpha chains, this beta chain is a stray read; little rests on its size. The CDR3, as DNA: TGTGCCAGCAGCAGAGAGGGGACAGCGAACACCGGGGAGCTGTTTTTT. Protein: CASSREGTANTGELFF. The chain uses TRBV7-2 and TRBJ2-2, with 7 bases fitting TRBD1. Germline CDR1 SGHTA, CDR2 FQGNSA. V shed 5 bases and J 0 bases; nucleotides not matched to a gene: 6. This CDR3 is 16 amino acids long.

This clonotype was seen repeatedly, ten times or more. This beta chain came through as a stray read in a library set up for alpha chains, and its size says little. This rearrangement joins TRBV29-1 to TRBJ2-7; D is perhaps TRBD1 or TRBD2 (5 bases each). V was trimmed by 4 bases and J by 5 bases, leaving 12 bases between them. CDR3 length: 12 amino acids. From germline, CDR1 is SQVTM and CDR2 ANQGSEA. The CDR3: CSVGSGANEQYF. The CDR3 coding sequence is TGCAGCGTTGGTTCCGGGGCCAACGAGCAGTACTTC.

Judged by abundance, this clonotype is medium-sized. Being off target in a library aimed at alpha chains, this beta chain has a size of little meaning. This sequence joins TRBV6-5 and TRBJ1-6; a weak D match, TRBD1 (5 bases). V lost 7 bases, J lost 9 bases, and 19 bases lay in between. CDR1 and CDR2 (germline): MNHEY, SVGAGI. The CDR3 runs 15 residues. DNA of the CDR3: TGTGCCAGCACCCAAGGGCAGGGATTCGGTTCACCCCTCCACTTT. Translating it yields CASTQGQGFGSPLHF.